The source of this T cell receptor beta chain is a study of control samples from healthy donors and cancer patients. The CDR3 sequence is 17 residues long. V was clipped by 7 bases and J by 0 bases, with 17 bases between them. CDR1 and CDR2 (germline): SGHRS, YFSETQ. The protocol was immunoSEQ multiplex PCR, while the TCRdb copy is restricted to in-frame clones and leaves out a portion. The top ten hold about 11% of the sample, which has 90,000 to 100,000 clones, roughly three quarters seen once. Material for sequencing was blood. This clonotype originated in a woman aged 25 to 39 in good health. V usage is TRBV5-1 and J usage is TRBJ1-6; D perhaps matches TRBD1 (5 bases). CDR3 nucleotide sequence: TGCGCCAGCTTAAAGGAACAGGTCAGCTCCTATAATTCACCCCTCCACTTT. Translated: CASLKEQVSSYNSPLHF. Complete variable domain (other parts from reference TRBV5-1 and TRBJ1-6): KAGVTQTPRYLIKTRGQQVTLSCSPISGHRSVSWYQQTPGQGLQFLFEYFSETQRNKGNFPGRFSGRQFSNSRSEMNVSTLELGDSALYLCASLKEQVSSYNSPLHFGNGTRLTVT.